This TCR beta chain was found in a study of T cell responses to AZD1222 COVID-19 vaccine. Only in-frame clones appear in the TCRdb table, and some are missing; sequencing was by immunoSEQ multiplex PCR. The sample carries under 95,000 clones, around nine tenths recorded once. The CDR3 contains 16 residues. Germline V gene lookup returns CDR1 SGHVS and CDR2 FQNEAQ. V shed 2 bases and J 3 bases; nucleotides not matched to a gene: 9. As regards this clone: Its matching antigen is unknown.

Whole-study findings and limits: At 160-218 and 743-854, vaccine-associated CD4 TCRs were dominant, and they spanned spike. Samples come after the peak T cell response, not at day 14. Two AZD1222 administrations were followed by greater Spike-specific TCR breadth and depth.

This specimen consisted of peripheral blood, obtained on day 0 of AZD1222 vaccination. This clonotype originated in an adult in good health. The V and J genes are TRBV7-8 and TRBJ2-7; TRBD1 matches at 8 bases. CDR3 coding DNA: TGTGCCAGCAGCTTAAGGCGACAGGGGACGAACTACGAGCAGTACTTC. It translates to CASSLRRQGTNYEQYF.